Below, 32 T cell receptor beta chains from the same sample are listed, as sequenced in a study of T cells in Graves' hyperthyroidism and ophthalmopathy. TCR beta CDR3 region amplification was performed from RNA transcripts. Initially, a first-round RT-PCR of the TCR CDR3 employed the HTBI primer set. TCRdb analysed the multiplex PCR reads with MiXCR anew, one entry per CDR3 protein. Of approximately 700,000 distinct CDR3 sequences listed, approximately 16% are singletons. The sample consisted of blood. The source is a man aged 18-30 years with Graves' hyperthyroidism.

The chain employs TRBV3-1 and TRBJ2-2, with D possibly matching TRBD2 (5 bases). Trimming took 8 bases from V and 2 from J, leaving 15 bases between them. CDR1 LGHDT and CDR2 YNNKEL come from the germline V gene (reference sequence). The CDR3 runs 15 residues. CDR3 amino acids: CASSDGGGNTGELFF. In nucleotides, the CDR3 is TGTGCCAGCTCGGACGGCGGAGGTAACACCGGGGAGCTGTTTTTT.

V is TRBV6-2 or TRBV6-3 and J is TRBJ2-7; TRBD1 matches at 7 bases. The germline V gene has CDR1 MNHEY and CDR2 SVGEGT. Germline trimming cut 4 bases from V and 1 base from J; bases unmatched to any gene: 7. The CDR3 extends over 15 amino acids. CDR3 protein: CASSFRDSSSYEQYF. CDR3 coding DNA: TGTGCCAGCAGTTTCCGGGACAGTTCTTCCTACGAGCAGTACTTC.

Of note for this clonotype: An end of the junction differs from the germline gene, which may be a read error. This rearrangement joins TRBV12-3 or TRBV12-4 to TRBJ2-1, with TRBD2 matching over 13 bases. The CDR3 sequence is 17 residues long. The CDR3 protein is CASRGLAGESSYNGQFF. In DNA, the CDR3 is TGTGCCAGCAGAGGACTAGCGGGGGAAAGCTCCTACAATGGGCAGTTCTTC.

The rearrangement links TRBV4-3 to TRBJ2-2, with D possibly TRBD1 on 5 matching bases. Germline values: CDR1 LGHNA, CDR2 YSLEER. This CDR3 has 15 residues. V was shortened by 0 bases and J by 3 bases, with 8 bases between the two germline ends. DNA for the CDR3: TGCGCCAGCAGCCAAGACAGGGAAGACACCGGGGAGCTGTTTTTT. Protein sequence: CASSQDREDTGELFF.

This clonotype was seen many times. This sequence joins TRBV27 and TRBJ2-1; 9 positions agree with TRBD1. The CDR3 is 15 amino acids. Germline V gene lookup returns CDR1 MNHEY and CDR2 SMNVEV (reference sequence). V dropped 6 bases and J dropped 12; count of bases not matched to a gene: 15. In DNA, the CDR3 is TGTGCCAGCAGCCGTTATGGGACAGGGATGTTGCGGCAGTTCTTC. This codes for CASSRYGTGMLRQFF.

The chain recombines TRBV30 with TRBJ2-2, with D possibly being TRBD1 (6 bases). Trimming took off 0 bases at V and 1 base at J, with 6 bases between the two ends. This CDR3 contains 14 residues. Looked up from germline, CDR1 is GTSNPN and CDR2 is SVGIG (reference sequence). The CDR3 protein is CAWSVQGNTGELFF. The DNA of the CDR3 is TGTGCCTGGAGTGTACAGGGGAACACCGGGGAGCTGTTTTTT.

The chain links TRBV15 to TRBJ2-3; tentative D call: TRBD1 (5 bases). The CDR3 covers 17 residues. V lost 4 bases, J lost 5 bases, and 22 bases lay in between. Germline V CDR1 and CDR2: LNHNV, YYDKDF (reference sequence). CDR3 in amino acids: CATSTPMGQVRVDTQYF. Written as DNA, the CDR3 is TGTGCCACCAGCACACCGATGGGGCAGGTCAGGGTAGATACGCAGTATTTT.

This clonotype has ten or more counts. The V gene is TRBV2, the J gene TRBJ2-7; D is unclear. The CDR3 is 13 amino acids. V lost 8 bases to trimming and J lost 6 bases, with 17 bases between them. In germline, CDR1 is SNHLY, CDR2 FYNNEI. CDR3 nucleotides: TGTGCCAGCGGAAAACACAAATCACCCGAGCAGTACTTC. Its protein is CASGKHKSPEQYF.

In its sample, this clonotype was seen many times. This sequence joins TRBV10-3 and TRBJ1-1; possible D gene TRBD1, 5 bases. The CDR3 runs 13 residues. V gave up 8 bases and J gave up 0 bases, with 10 bases separating them. Germline-derived CDR1 and CDR2 are ENHRY and SYGVKD. The CDR3 nucleotides are TGTGCCATCGCGGGAGGGGTGAACACTGAAGCTTTCTTT. Encoded protein: CAIAGGVNTEAFF.

In the case of this clonotype: A much larger clone differs by one base, so this may be a read error. The chain joins TRBV6-5 to TRBJ2-7; a possible D gene is TRBD1 (5 bases). This CDR3 has 17 residues. Germline loops: CDR1 MNHEY, CDR2 SVGAGI. CDR3 amino acids: CASSYDGRQLLPYEQHF. The CDR3 DNA follows: TGTGCCAGCAGTTACGATGGACGACAGTTACTTCCCTACGAGCAGCACTTC.

This clonotype showed up many times. The chain recombines TRBV12-3 or TRBV12-4 with TRBJ2-5; 7 nucleotides agree with TRBD1. The ends lost 6 bases at V and 2 bases at J; junction bases unmatched: 6. The CDR3 extends over 14 amino acids. The CDR3 nucleotides read TGTGCCAGCAGCTTTCAGGGACAGCAAGAGACCCAGTACTTC. Protein: CASSFQGQQETQYF.

This clonotype has a count of ten or more. CDR3 coding DNA: TGTGCCAGCACGCCGGGGACCTACAATGAGCAGTTCTTC. It specifies CASTPGTYNEQFF. The chain links TRBV5-8 to TRBJ2-1, with D possibly matching TRBD2 (5 bases). CDR1 is SGHTS and CDR2 is YDEGEE in the germline V gene. Deletions cut 6 bases from V and 2 bases from J, with 9 bases between. The CDR3 runs 13 residues.

V is TRBV6-2 or TRBV6-3 and J is TRBJ2-5, with D hard to call. Trimming took 2 bases from V and 8 from J, leaving 12 bases between them. The CDR3 length is 13 residues. Germline loops: CDR1 MNHEY, CDR2 SVGEGT. CDR3 nucleotides: TGTGCCAGCAGTTACGATAGTATGAACACCCAGTACTTC. Protein: CASSYDSMNTQYF.

This clonotype appeared a few times. The chain combines TRBV5-1 with TRBJ2-7; TRBD1 matches at 8 bases. The CDR3 covers 16 residues. The germline V gene has CDR1 SGHRS and CDR2 YFSETQ. Trimming at V came to 3 bases and at J to 0 bases, leaving 8 bases not matched to a gene. The CDR3 region is CASSSGGLTFSYEQYF. CDR3 DNA sequence: TGCGCCAGCAGCTCAGGGGGCCTAACGTTCTCCTACGAGCAGTACTTC.

DNA for the CDR3: TGTGCCAGCAGCCCGGGACACTCTCATGAGCAGTTCTTC. Translated, it gives CASSPGHSHEQFF. The chain recombines TRBV3-1 with TRBJ2-1; D may be TRBD1 (6 bases). The CDR3 consists of 13 residues. The V and J ends lost 4 bases and 8 bases respectively, with 12 bases between them. The germline V gene encodes CDR1 LGHDT and CDR2 YNNKEL (reference sequence).

The genes are TRBV4-1 and TRBJ1-1; 7 positions agree with TRBD1. CDR3 length: 14 amino acids. CDR1 MGHRA and CDR2 YSYEKL come from the germline V gene. V lost 3 bases to trimming and J lost 8 bases; unmatched junction nucleotides: 9. Written as DNA, the CDR3 is TGCGCCAGCAGCCACGTTGGGACAGCTGTCGAAGCTTTCTTT. Its translation is CASSHVGTAVEAFF.

This clonotype was picked up many times. This sequence joins TRBV7-8 and TRBJ2-7, with 7 bases fitting TRBD1. J was trimmed by 3 bases and V by 3 bases; bases with no gene match: 2. The CDR3 covers 13 residues. Germline CDR1 and CDR2: SGHVS and FQNEAQ. CDR3 coding DNA: TGTGCCAGCAGCTTGGACAGGAACTACGAGCAGTACTTC. It specifies CASSLDRNYEQYF.

The rearrangement links TRBV4-1 to TRBJ1-1, with 8 bases fitting TRBD1. Germline assignment: CDR1 MGHRA and CDR2 YSYEKL. The CDR3 is 16 amino acids. V trimming: 4 bases; J trimming: 0 bases; junction bases outside the gene matches: 7. The CDR3 DNA reads as TGCGCCAGCAGCCCCCGGGACAGGCCCATGAACACTGAAGCTTTCTTT. Its translation is CASSPRDRPMNTEAFF.

This clonotype was recorded many times. The genes are TRBV20-1 and TRBJ2-1; D is unresolved. The V end lost 5 bases, the J end lost 2 bases, and 13 bases lay between the germline ends. CDR1 and CDR2 (germline): DFQATT, SNEGSKA (reference sequence). This CDR3 is built from 14 residues. Written as DNA, the CDR3 is TGCAGTGCTGGACGAGGTAGTCCCTACAATGAGCAGTTCTTC. Translation gives CSAGRGSPYNEQFF.

There are a few counts of this clonotype. J is TRBJ1-2 and V is TRBV28, with D unresolved. The CDR3 contains 15 residues. V was cut by 1 base and J by 7 bases, with 16 bases left in between. From germline, CDR1 is MDHEN and CDR2 SYDVKM. CDR3 bases: TGTGCCAGCAGTTTATTGCTCTTGAAGGGCACTGGCTACACCTTC. Amino acids: CASSLLLLKGTGYTF.

Many counts were recorded for this clonotype. The rearrangement joins TRBV6-2 or TRBV6-3 to TRBJ2-1; D is unresolved. Between the trimmed V and J ends, which lost 3 bases and 10 bases, there was a span of 7 bases. The CDR3 consists of 11 residues. The germline gives CDR1 MNHEY, CDR2 SVGEGT. CDR3 region: CASSYVGEQFF. DNA of the CDR3: TGTGCCAGCAGTTATGTCGGGGAGCAGTTCTTC.

This clonotype has at least ten counts. V gene TRBV6-1 combines with J gene TRBJ1-5; D is unclear. The CDR3 is 15 amino acids. V lost 2 bases and J lost 0, with 8 bases in between. From germline, CDR1 is MNHNS and CDR2 SASEGT. Written as DNA, the CDR3 is TGTGCCAGCAGTGAATCAGGTGATAGCAATCAGCCCCAGCATTTT. It yields the protein CASSESGDSNQPQHF.

The chain uses TRBV27 and TRBJ2-3, with 10 nucleotides matching TRBD2. Trimming took 3 bases from V and 7 from J; bases not matched to a gene: 10. The germline V gene encodes CDR1 MNHEY and CDR2 SMNVEV (reference sequence). The CDR3 runs to 16 residues. CDR3 coding DNA: TGTGCCAGCAGTTTCCGGCTAGCGGGAGTAGAGAATACGCAGTATTTT. Amino acids: CASSFRLAGVENTQYF.

This clonotype was counted a few times. V is TRBV19 and J is TRBJ1-1; 8 bases map to TRBD1. Trimming at V came to 2 bases and at J to 1 base, leaving 0 bases not matched to a gene. CDR1 is LNHDA and CDR2 is SQIVND in the germline V gene (reference sequence). This CDR3 has 14 residues. CDR3 DNA: TGTGCCAGTAGTATAACAGGGGGGAACACTGAAGCTTTCTTT. Amino acid sequence: CASSITGGNTEAFF.

This clonotype was detected ten times or more. The V call is TRBV29-1, the J call TRBJ2-5; D is perhaps TRBD1 (5 bases). The CDR3 totals 13 residues. Germline V gene data show CDR1 as SQVTM and CDR2 as ANQGSEA. V lost 3 bases, J lost 5 bases, and 13 bases lay in between. Here the CDR3 DNA reads TGCAGCGTTGATTCAGGGCCGTCGGAGACCCAGTACTTC. Encoded protein: CSVDSGPSETQYF.

J is TRBJ2-3 and V is TRBV9; possibly TRBD2 for D (6 bases). The CDR3 is made up of 15 amino acids. Germline lookup yields CDR1 SGDLS and CDR2 YYNGEE. The germline V and J ends were trimmed by 4 bases and 3 bases, with 15 bases remaining between them. The CDR3 DNA reads TGTGCCAGCAGCCCCAGTTGGGGGAGGACAGATACGCAGTATTTT. It translates to CASSPSWGRTDTQYF.

Ten or more counts support this clonotype. This chain uses TRBV28 with TRBJ2-1; D tentatively fits TRBD1 or TRBD2 (6 bases each). This CDR3 contains 14 residues. Germline CDR1 is MDHEN and CDR2 is SYDVKM. Trimming stripped 4 bases from V and 12 bases from J, with 19 bases between. The CDR3 region has the DNA TGTGCCAGCAGTTCCCCCGGGGGTGGGGGCGGGCAGTTCTTC. It encodes CASSSPGGGGGQFF.

This clonotype was counted ten times or more. This chain uses TRBV10-3 with TRBJ2-7; D possibly corresponds to TRBD1 (5 bases). Trimming took 3 bases from V and 4 from J, leaving 7 bases between them. The CDR3 runs to 12 residues. Germline CDR1 and CDR2: ENHRY and SYGVKD. CDR3 nucleotide sequence: TGTGCCATCAGTGAACAGGCGTACGAGCAGTACTTC. Protein: CAISEQAYEQYF.

This clonotype occurred a few times. The chain links TRBV7-9 to TRBJ1-4, with TRBD1 matching 9 bases. This CDR3 contains 16 residues. V was pared by 5 bases and J by 4 bases, with 8 bases of the junction left unmatched. The germline V gene encodes CDR1 SEHNR and CDR2 FQNEAQ (reference sequence). CDR3 protein: CASSRNRGRINEKLFF. The CDR3 DNA follows: TGTGCCAGCAGCCGGAACAGGGGGCGTATTAATGAAAAACTGTTTTTT. Looking up the rest from reference TRBV7-9 and TRBJ1-4 gives the full variable domain: DTGVSQNPRHKITKRGQNVTFRCDPISEHNRLYWYRQTLGQGPEFLTYFQNEAQLEKSRLLSDRFSAERPKGSFSTLEIQRTEQGDSAMYLCASSRNRGRINEKLFFGSGTQLSVL.

In its sample, this clonotype was seen many times. The chain is built from TRBV27 and TRBJ2-1; perhaps D is TRBD1 or TRBD2 (5 bases each). CDR3 length: 13 amino acids. The ends were cut back, 6 bases at V and 8 bases at J, with 14 bases in the middle. The V gene's germline CDR1 is MNHEY and CDR2 SMNVEV (reference sequence). CDR3 sequence: CASRKFGGHEQFF. The CDR3 nucleotides are TGTGCCAGCAGGAAATTTGGGGGTCATGAGCAGTTCTTC.

V is TRBV11-3 and J is TRBJ2-2; tentative D call: TRBD1 (5 bases). Germline V gene sequence: CDR1 SGHNT, CDR2 YENEEA. This CDR3 is 14 amino acids long. Trimming pared 6 bases from V and 3 bases from J, leaving 11 bases between. CDR3 protein: CASSSRQYTGELFF. The DNA of the CDR3 is TGTGCCAGCAGTTCTCGACAGTACACCGGGGAGCTGTTTTTT.

For the CDR3, the DNA is TGTGCCAGTGTCCTAGCGGGCCTCCGGAATACGCAGTATTTT. The encoded protein is CASVLAGLRNTQYF. This chain links TRBV7-2 with TRBJ2-3; 8 bases line up with TRBD2. V lost 9 bases to trimming and J lost 7 bases; unmatched junction nucleotides: 12. The germline gives CDR1 SGHTA, CDR2 FQGNSA. The CDR3 totals 14 residues.